This T cell receptor beta chain is drawn from a study of cytomegalovirus exposure and HLA in healthy donors. Researchers ran the PCR with 60 Vbeta and 13 Jbeta primers. Sequencing was performed with immunoSEQ multiplex PCR; in TCRdb, only in-frame clones are kept and a portion is missing. Of about 200,000 clones in the sample, over 75% were seen once. Germline lookup yields CDR1 SEHNR and CDR2 FQNEAQ (reference sequence). With 5 bases clipped from V and 2 bases from J, the junction kept 9 bases outside the gene matches. CDR3 length: 17 amino acids. The clonotype comes from a boy between 2 and 10 years old in good health and CMV-seronegative. The chain recombines TRBV7-9 with TRBJ2-2; 9 positions agree with TRBD2. Sequencing was done on a sample of PBMCs. CDR3 sequence reads: CASSPISGGVNTGELFF. CDR3 sequence (DNA): TGTGCCAGCAGCCCTATTAGCGGGGGCGTAAACACCGGGGAGCTGTTTTTT.